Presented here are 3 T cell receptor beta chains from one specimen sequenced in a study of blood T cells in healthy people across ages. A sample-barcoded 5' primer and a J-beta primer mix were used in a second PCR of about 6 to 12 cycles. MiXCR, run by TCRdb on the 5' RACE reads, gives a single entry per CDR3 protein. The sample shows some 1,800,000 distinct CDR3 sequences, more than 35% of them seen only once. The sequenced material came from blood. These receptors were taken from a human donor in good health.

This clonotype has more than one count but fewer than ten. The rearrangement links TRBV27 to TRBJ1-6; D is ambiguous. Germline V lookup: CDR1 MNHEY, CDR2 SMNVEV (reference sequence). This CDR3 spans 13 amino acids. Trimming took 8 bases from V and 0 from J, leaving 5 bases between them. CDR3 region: CASANSYNSPLHF. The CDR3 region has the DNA TGTGCCAGCGCCAACTCCTATAATTCACCCCTCCACTTT.

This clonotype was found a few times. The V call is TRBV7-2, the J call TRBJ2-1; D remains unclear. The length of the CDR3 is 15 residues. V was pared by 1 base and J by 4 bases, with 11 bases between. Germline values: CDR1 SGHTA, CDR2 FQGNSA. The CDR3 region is CASSLDILEYNEQFF. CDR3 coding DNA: TGTGCCAGCAGCTTAGATATCCTGGAATACAATGAGCAGTTCTTC.

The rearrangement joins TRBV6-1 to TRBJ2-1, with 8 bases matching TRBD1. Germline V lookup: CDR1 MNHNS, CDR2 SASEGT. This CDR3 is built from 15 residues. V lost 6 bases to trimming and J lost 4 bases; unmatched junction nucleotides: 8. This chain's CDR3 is CASRRGGQAYNEQFF. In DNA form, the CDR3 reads TGTGCCAGCAGGCGAGGGGGACAGGCATACAATGAGCAGTTCTTC.